This TCR beta chain was identified in a study of blood T cells in healthy people across ages. This clonotype appeared many times. Its specificity is not known. Combining a sample-barcoded 5' primer with a J-beta primer mix, a second PCR ran for roughly 7 to 11 cycles. TCRdb re-called the 5' RACE reads through MiXCR, storing one row per CDR3 protein. The sample holds about 1.4 million distinct CDR3 sequences; almost 60% are singletons and the top ten take roughly 7%. This CDR3 is 11 amino acids long. The ends were cut back, 7 bases at V and 4 bases at J, with 10 bases in the middle. CDR1 is SQVTM, CDR2 ANQGSEA, per germline. Collection of around 10 milliliters of peripheral blood was performed for each donor. Per-sample PBMC isolation yielded at least 6.5 million cells. Study results and limitations: TCR beta diversity tracked closely with naive T cell percentage. Roughly linear declines in TCR beta diversity per million T cells occurred with age.

The sequence was collected from a man younger than 35 in good health. The chain carries TRBV29-1 and TRBJ2-5; a weak D match, TRBD1 (6 bases). Sample: blood. The DNA for the CDR3 is TGCAGCGATTCCAGGGGAGAGACCCAGTACTTC. Its protein product is CSDSRGETQYF.